The subject of this entry is one TCR beta chain. The target antigen is unknown. Germline V gene sequence: CDR1 SGHNT, CDR2 YYREEE (reference sequence). Trimming removed 5 bases from V and 4 bases from J, with 12 bases in between. The CDR3 sequence is 14 residues long. The sample is drawn from a study of glioma-infiltrating T cells after dendritic cell vaccination. The overall study: Dendritic cell vaccination trial patients had either newly diagnosed or recurrent glioblastoma.

Regarding the study as a whole: Longer survival after dendritic cell vaccination followed higher pretreatment TIL content.

The PCR used 60 V beta and 13 J beta primers. Here immunoSEQ multiplex PCR was the method, and the copy in TCRdb shows in-frame clones only, minus some. The data hold 30,000 to 40,000 clones, with just under 85% observed a single time. The input for sequencing was blood, taken before dendritic cell vaccination. This clonotype was sampled from a human donor with glioblastoma. The chain recombines TRBV5-4 with TRBJ2-2; D may be TRBD1 (6 bases). CDR3 nucleotides: TGTGCCAGCAGACCAGGGGTGGGCACCGGGGAGCTGTTTTTT. Its translation: CASRPGVGTGELFF.